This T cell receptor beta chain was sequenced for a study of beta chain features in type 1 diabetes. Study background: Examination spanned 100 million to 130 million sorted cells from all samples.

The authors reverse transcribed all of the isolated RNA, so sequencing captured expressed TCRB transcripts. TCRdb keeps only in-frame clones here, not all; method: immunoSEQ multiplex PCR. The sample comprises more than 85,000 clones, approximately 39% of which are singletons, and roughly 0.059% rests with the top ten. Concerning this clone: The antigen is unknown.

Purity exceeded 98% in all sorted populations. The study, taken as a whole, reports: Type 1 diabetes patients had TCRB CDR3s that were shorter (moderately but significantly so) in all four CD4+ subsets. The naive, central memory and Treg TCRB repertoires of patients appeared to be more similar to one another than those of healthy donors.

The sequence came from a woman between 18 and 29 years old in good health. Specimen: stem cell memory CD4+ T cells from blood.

CDR3 amino acids: CASSFMDRGIGELFF. The CDR3 DNA sequence: TGTGCCAGCAGCTTTATGGATAGGGGAATCGGGGAGCTGTTTTTT. The gene calls are TRBV13 and TRBJ2-2; a weak D match, TRBD1 (5 bases). This CDR3 is 15 amino acids long. V was clipped by 3 bases and J by 7 bases, with 15 bases between them. Germline V lookup: CDR1 PRHDT, CDR2 FYEKMQ (reference sequence). Using reference TRBV13 and TRBJ2-2 for the parts outside the CDR3, the full variable domain is AAGVIQSPRHLIKEKRETATLKCYPIPRHDTVYWYQQGPGQDPQFLISFYEKMQSDKGSIPDRFSAQQFSDYHSELNMSSLELGDSALYFCASSFMDRGIGELFFGEGSRLTVL.